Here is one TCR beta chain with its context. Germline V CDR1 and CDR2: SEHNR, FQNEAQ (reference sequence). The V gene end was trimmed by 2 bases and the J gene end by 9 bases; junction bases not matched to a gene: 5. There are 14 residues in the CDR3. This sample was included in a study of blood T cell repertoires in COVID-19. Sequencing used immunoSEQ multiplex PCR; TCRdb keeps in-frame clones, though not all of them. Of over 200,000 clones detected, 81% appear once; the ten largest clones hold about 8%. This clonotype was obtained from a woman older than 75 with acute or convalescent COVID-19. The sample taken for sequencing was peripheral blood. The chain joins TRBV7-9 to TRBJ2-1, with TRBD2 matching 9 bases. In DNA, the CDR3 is TGTGCCAGCAGCTTACGGCGGGAGGGAGTTGAGCAGTTCTTC. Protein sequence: CASSLRREGVEQFF.